The sequence of this TCR beta chain was determined in a study of blood T cell repertoires in COVID-19 (TCRdb year 2020). A note on the overall study: The collaborator samples originated in the United States, Italy and Spain and spanned the acute and convalescent phases of COVID-19. Subjects who had been exposed to COVID-19, were actively infected with it, or had recovered from it provided the deeply sampled blood TCRbeta repertoires that made up the dataset. A de-identified subject ID, COVID-19 status, age in years and sex were almost always included in the sample metadata. A freely available public database, intended as a resource for researchers studying the immune response to SARS-CoV-2, is where the repertoires were released. The prospective study material was composed of cDNA or gDNA derived from T cells, B-cell-depleted T cells, or PBMCs. Where HLA class I and class II types were available, the types were taken from metadata supplied by the sample provider, not from assay-based typing. The samples were drawn from two sources: the first 160 participants of the ongoing ImmuneRACE study, and fewer than 1,500 subjects contributed by 6 global collaborators. Beyond this particular receptor, the publication reports: The quantity of clinical and demographic metadata differed by source and by participant and was supplied without curation.

About this clone: The clone's antigen remains unknown. The sample holds no much larger clone one base away, and base qualities are not on file.

Taken from cysteine to phenylalanine, the CDR3 has 15 residues. Only CDR3 DNA remains: 45 bases, in frame from the first base. The germline V gene yields SGDLS for CDR1 and YYNGEE for CDR2. V lost 0 bases and J lost 4 bases; the stretch between them is 11 bases long. TCRbeta CDR3 regions were amplified from genomic DNA using the immunoSEQ Assay, a bias-controlled multiplex PCR. The source study handled its data this way. The number of nucleated cells in each sample was estimated from the amplification of reference gene primers within the assay. To quantify the absolute abundance of each unique TCRbeta CDR3 rearrangement, sequence reads were collapsed and filtered. Productive Simpson clonality was computed per sample as the square root of Simpson's diversity index over productive rearrangements. TCRdb's version of the immuneACCESS table is confined to in-frame rearrangements and falls short of the full clone set. An unresolved V gene accounts for under half of the shortfall where checked; the remainder is of unknown origin. The DNA gave D and trimming, while V, J and clone size come from that table. Here the sample has some 190,000 clones; about four fifths occur a single time. Approximately 8% of the sample belongs to the ten largest clones.

One collaborating source in Seattle enrolled patients while the patients were actively infected and followed the patients over time throughout the course of disease. Collaborating institutions collected whole blood in K2EDTA tubes following their own protocols. For TCRbeta analysis, collaborators shipped samples in one of three forms: frozen whole blood, isolated PBMCs, or DNA extracted from either of those sample types. This sequence was found in a woman aged 80 or over with COVID-19, enrolled during active disease. Input material: peripheral blood. Recombination linked TRBV9 to TRBJ1-3, and the D gene may be TRBD1, 6 bases matching. The CDR3: CASSVATGQGNTIYF. The DNA sequence follows: TGTGCCAGCAGCGTAGCTACCGGACAGGGAAACACCATATATTTT.